These T cell receptor beta chains were read from a single sample in a study of blood T cell repertoires in COVID-19. Sequencing used immunoSEQ multiplex PCR; TCRdb keeps in-frame clones, though not all of them. The table lists about 230,000 clones, approximately 84% of them singletons. What was sequenced was peripheral blood. Receptors were obtained from a man aged 35 to 55 with acute or convalescent COVID-19. Each CDR3 is given with its conserved first and last residue. A D gene is named only where the DNA matches it firmly. Clone size is shown for a subset of rows, as once, few, many or a class of expanded clone.

v_call,d_call,j_call,clone_size,cdr3_aa,cdr3_nt
TRBV25-1,TRBD1,TRBJ1-2,.,CASSGTGGGYTF,TGTGCCAGCAGCGGGACAGGTGGGGGCTACACCTTC
TRBV6-5,.,TRBJ1-2,.,CASSYDRTNYGYTF,TGTGCCAGCAGTTATGACAGGACTAACTATGGCTACACCTTC
TRBV5-1,.,TRBJ2-7,.,CASSPVAGYEQYF,TGCGCCAGCAGCCCCGTGGCCGGGTACGAGCAGTACTTC
TRBV19,TRBD1,TRBJ1-1,.,CASSISQGANTEAFF,TGTGCCAGTAGTATATCTCAGGGGGCGAACACTGAAGCTTTCTTT
TRBV4-3,TRBD2,TRBJ2-1,.,CASSQRLAGGREQFF,TGCGCCAGCAGCCAGAGGCTAGCGGGGGGCCGTGAGCAGTTCTTC
TRBV7-2,TRBD2,TRBJ2-3,.,CASRPPGGHTDTQYF,TGTGCCAGCAGACCCCCGGGGGGGCACACAGATACGCAGTATTTT
TRBV7-2,TRBD1,TRBJ1-2,.,CASSVGDRERRRYGYTF,TGTGCCAGCAGCGTGGGGGACAGGGAACGTCGGCGCTATGGCTACACCTTC
TRBV6-5,.,TRBJ1-1,.,CASSLGLNTEAFF,TGTGCCAGCAGTCTGGGACTTAACACTGAAGCTTTCTTT
TRBV10-3,TRBD1,TRBJ2-7,few,CATRDRLSYEQYF,TGTGCCACTCGGGACAGGCTCTCCTACGAGCAGTACTTC
TRBV10-3,TRBD2,TRBJ2-3,once,CAIMSGGADTQYF,TGTGCCATCATGAGCGGGGGGGCGGATACGCAGTATTTT
TRBV6-1,TRBD1,TRBJ1-6,few,CASSEGTGFNSPLHF,TGTGCCAGCAGTGAGGGGACAGGCTTTAATTCACCCCTCCACTTT
TRBV7-3,TRBD1,TRBJ1-3,.,CASSDGTGFSGNTIYF,TGTGCCAGCAGCGACGGGACAGGATTCTCTGGAAACACCATATATTTT
TRBV27,.,TRBJ2-7,once,CASSPSRPWYEQYF,TGTGCCAGCAGTCCTAGCCGCCCATGGTACGAGCAGTACTTC
TRBV4-1,.,TRBJ1-4,once,CASSPETPRGNEKLFF,TGCGCCAGCAGCCCCGAGACTCCACGGGGAAATGAAAAACTGTTTTTT
TRBV5-4,TRBD2,TRBJ2-5,.,CASRAGTREETQYF,TGTGCCAGCAGGGCCGGGACTAGAGAAGAGACCCAGTACTTC
TRBV2,.,TRBJ2-1,.,CASRGEDSYNEQFF,TGTGCCAGCAGAGGGGAAGACTCCTACAATGAGCAGTTCTTC
TRBV12-3/TRBV12-4,.,TRBJ1-5,.,CASRSAGNQPQHF,TGTGCCAGCAGATCGGCGGGGAATCAGCCCCAGCATTTT
TRBV6-5,.,TRBJ1-1,.,CASNLRGGNTEAFF,TGTGCCAGCAACTTGCGGGGTGGGAACACTGAAGCTTTCTTT
TRBV5-6,TRBD1,TRBJ2-5,.,CASSVGTGGGETQYF,TGTGCCAGCAGCGTGGGGACAGGGGGCGGAGAGACCCAGTACTTC
TRBV12-5,TRBD1,TRBJ2-3,.,CASGLAGGQGREGTQYF,TGTGCTAGTGGTTTGGCCGGGGGACAGGGGCGAGAAGGTACGCAGTATTTT
TRBV27,.,TRBJ1-6,.,CASSSLIQGIGSPLHF,TGTGCCAGCAGCAGTTTAATTCAGGGGATAGGTTCACCCCTCCACTTT
TRBV9,.,TRBJ1-2,.,CASSAFEGLHYGYTF,TGTGCCAGCAGCGCTTTTGAGGGTTTACACTATGGCTACACCTTC
TRBV29-1,.,TRBJ1-6,.,CSARAGDSPLHF,TGCAGCGCCCGGGCGGGGGATTCACCCCTCCACTTT
TRBV4-1,.,TRBJ1-2,once,CASSQDLNRTPAGYTF,TGCGCCAGCAGCCAAGATCTGAACAGGACCCCAGCCGGTTACACCTTC
TRBV6-5,TRBD1,TRBJ1-2,.,CASRGQGAKYGYTF,TGTGCCAGCAGGGGCCAGGGGGCAAAATATGGCTACACCTTC